The T cell receptor (beta chain) described here comes from a study of shared clonotypes between healthy human individuals. Here immunoSEQ multiplex PCR was the method, and the copy in TCRdb shows in-frame clones only, minus some. The sample holds approximately 1.5 million clones, approximately 98.5% seen once. The CDR3 is 13 residues long. Germline values: CDR1 LNHDA, CDR2 SQIVND (reference sequence). With 5 bases removed from V and 9 bases from J, the gap between germline ends came to 15 bases. V usage is TRBV19 and J usage is TRBJ2-3, with unresolved D. The sample taken for sequencing was naive CD4+ T cells sorted from blood. The subset was: CD45RA+ positively selected. The clonotype was recovered from a young man in good health. The DNA of the CDR3 is TGTGCCAGTAGTCCGGGCGAAGGCTTGACGCAGTATTTT. Translating it yields CASSPGEGLTQYF. The entire variable domain, with the rest obtained from reference TRBV19 and TRBJ2-3, is as follows: DGGITQSPKYLFRKEGQNVTLSCEQNLNHDAMYWYRQDPGQGLRLIYYSQIVNDFQKGDIAEGYSVSREKKESFPLTVTSAQKNPTAFYLCASSPGEGLTQYFGPGTRLTVL.